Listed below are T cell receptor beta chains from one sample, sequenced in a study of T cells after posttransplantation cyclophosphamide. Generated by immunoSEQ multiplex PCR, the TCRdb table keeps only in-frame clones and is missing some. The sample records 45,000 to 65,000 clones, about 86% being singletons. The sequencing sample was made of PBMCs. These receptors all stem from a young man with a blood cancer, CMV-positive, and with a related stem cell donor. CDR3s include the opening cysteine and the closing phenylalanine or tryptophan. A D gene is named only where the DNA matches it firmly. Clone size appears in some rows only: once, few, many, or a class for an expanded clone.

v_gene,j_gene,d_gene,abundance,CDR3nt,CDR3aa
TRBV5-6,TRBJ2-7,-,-,TGTGCCAGCAGCTTGGGTAGCGGCTCCTACGAGCAGTACTTC,CASSLGSGSYEQYF
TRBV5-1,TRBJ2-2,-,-,TGCGCCAGCAGCTTGGCGGGAGCTACTGCCGCGAACACCGGGGAGCTGTTTTTT,CASSLAGATAANTGELFF
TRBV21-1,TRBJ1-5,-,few,TGTGCCAGCAGCAAAGCGAGTTCGGGACAGGGAAGCAATCAGCCCCAGCATTTT,CASSKASSGQGSNQPQHF
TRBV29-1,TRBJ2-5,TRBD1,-,TGCAGCGCCGACGGGGACAGCTTATGGACCCAGTACTTC,CSADGDSLWTQYF
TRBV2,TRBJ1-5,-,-,TGTGCCAGCAGCGCGAACCCCTTACGTCAGCCCCAGCATTTT,CASSANPLRQPQHF
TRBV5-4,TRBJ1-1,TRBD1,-,TGTGCCAGCAGCCCCGGGACAGGGGATTGGGACTCTGAAGCTTTCTTT,CASSPGTGDWDSEAFF
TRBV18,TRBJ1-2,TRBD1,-,TGTGCCAGCTCACCACAAGGGGACAGGAATGGCTACACCTTC,CASSPQGDRNGYTF
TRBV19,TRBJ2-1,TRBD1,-,TGTGCCAGTAGGCCGGGACAGAGCTACAATGAGCAGTTCTTC,CASRPGQSYNEQFF
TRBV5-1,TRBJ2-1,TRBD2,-,TGCGCCAGCAGCTCGGGGACTAGCGGGAGTACCGAGCAGTTCTTC,CASSSGTSGSTEQFF
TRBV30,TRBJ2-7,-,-,TGTGCCTGGGCCCTACTAGCCGCCAGCGAGCAGTACTTC,CAWALLAASEQYF
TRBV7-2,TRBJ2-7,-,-,TGTGCCAGCAGCTTAGGGCAGGGCCACCCCTACGAGCAGTACTTC,CASSLGQGHPYEQYF
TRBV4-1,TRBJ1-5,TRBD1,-,TGCGCCAGCAGCCTGACAGGGGGCAATCAGCCCCAGCATTTT,CASSLTGGNQPQHF
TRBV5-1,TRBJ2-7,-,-,TGCGCCAGCAGTCGGAGCCTGAACTACGAGCAGTACTTC,CASSRSLNYEQYF
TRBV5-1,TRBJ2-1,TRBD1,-,TGCGCCAGCAGCCCGACAGGGTGGGAGCAGTTCTTC,CASSPTGWEQFF
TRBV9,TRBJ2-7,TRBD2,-,TGTGCCAGCAGCGTAGGACTAGCGGGAGAACAGCAGTACTTC,CASSVGLAGEQQYF
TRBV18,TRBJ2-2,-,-,TGTGCCAGCTCACCACAGTCAGGGACGAACACCGGGGAGCTGTTTTTT,CASSPQSGTNTGELFF
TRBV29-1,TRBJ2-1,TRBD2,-,TGCAGCGTTTCGCTACCCGGGACTAGCTCAGGCAGGGATGAGCAGTTCTTC,CSVSLPGTSSGRDEQFF
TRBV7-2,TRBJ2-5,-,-,TGTGCCAGCAGCTTGTGGGGCCCAGGGTCTCAAGAGACCCAGTACTTC,CASSLWGPGSQETQYF
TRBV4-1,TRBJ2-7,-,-,TGCGCCAGCAGCCAAGATGACCAGGCGGGAATGGGCTCCTACGAGCAGTACTTC,CASSQDDQAGMGSYEQYF
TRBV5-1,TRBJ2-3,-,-,TGCGCCAGCAGCTTGGCAGCGGGTAATCCAGATACGCAGTATTTT,CASSLAAGNPDTQYF
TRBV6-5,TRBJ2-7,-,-,TGTGCCAGCAGTTCCCTCTCCTACGAGCAGTACTTC,CASSSLSYEQYF
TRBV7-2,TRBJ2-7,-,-,TGTGCCAGCAGCACAACCGGCAGACGGGACGAGCAGTACTTC,CASSTTGRRDEQYF
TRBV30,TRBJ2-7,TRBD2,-,TGTGCCTGGGGGTACCAGAGCGGGAGGGGTCTCCGAGAGCAGTACTTC,CAWGYQSGRGLREQYF
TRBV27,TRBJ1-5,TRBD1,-,TGTGCCAGCGGACAGGGGGCCTATAGCTATCAGCCCCAGCATTTT,CASGQGAYSYQPQHF
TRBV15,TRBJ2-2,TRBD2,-,TGTGCCACCAGCAGAGAGATGGCGGGAGCGAACACCGGGGAGCTGTTTTTT,CATSREMAGANTGELFF
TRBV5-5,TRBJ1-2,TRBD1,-,TGTGCCAGCAGCTTAGGACCGGACAGGCGGAACTATGGCTACACCTTC,CASSLGPDRRNYGYTF
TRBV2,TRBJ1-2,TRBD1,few,TGTGCCAGCAGTTCGACGACAGGGATCTATGGCTACACCTTC,CASSSTTGIYGYTF
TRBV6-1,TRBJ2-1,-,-,TGTGCCAGCAGTGTAGCAGGGAGAGATGAGCAGTTCTTC,CASSVAGRDEQFF
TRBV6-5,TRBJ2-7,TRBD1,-,TGTGCCAGCAGTTACAGGGGACAGGGTGTATACGAGCAGTACTTC,CASSYRGQGVYEQYF
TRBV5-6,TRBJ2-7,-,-,TGTGCCAGCAGTCCGACCTTGACGGCGAGGGCCTACGAGCAGTACTTC,CASSPTLTARAYEQYF
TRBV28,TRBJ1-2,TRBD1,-,TGTGCCAGCAGTTTCGGACAGGGCTATGGCTACACCTTC,CASSFGQGYGYTF
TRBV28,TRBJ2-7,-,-,TGTGCCAGCAGTCCCCCGGTGTCCCTAAGCGAGCAGTACTTC,CASSPPVSLSEQYF
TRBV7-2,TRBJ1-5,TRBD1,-,TGTGCCAGCAACCATGGTCGGACAGGGCCCAATCAGCCCCAGCATTTT,CASNHGRTGPNQPQHF
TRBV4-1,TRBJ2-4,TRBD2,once,TGCGCCAGCAGCCAAGAAAGGCTAGCGGGAAACATTCAGTACTTC,CASSQERLAGNIQYF
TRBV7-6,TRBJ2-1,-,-,TGTGCCAGCAGCTTAGACGGCAGGGGTCGGAGTGAGCAGTTCTTC,CASSLDGRGRSEQFF
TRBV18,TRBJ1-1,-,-,TGTGCCAGCTCGGGGGCTACGAACACTGAAGCTTTCTTT,CASSGATNTEAFF
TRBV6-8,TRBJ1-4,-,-,TGTGCCAGCCGTTTGGGCCGACAGGTCGCAACTAATGAAAAACTGTTTTTT,CASRLGRQVATNEKLFF
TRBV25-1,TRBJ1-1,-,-,TGTGCCAGCAGTGAATGGGGCAGTGGCACTGAAGCTTTCTTT,CASSEWGSGTEAFF
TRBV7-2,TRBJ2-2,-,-,TGTGCCAGCAGCCCCCTACGTAGGACTAACACCGGGGAGCTGTTTTTT,CASSPLRRTNTGELFF
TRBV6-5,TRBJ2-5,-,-,TGTGCCAGCAGTTACTCGACACCCCAGGAGACCCAGTACTTC,CASSYSTPQETQYF
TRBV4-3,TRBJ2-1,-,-,TGCGCCAGCAGCCAAACCCGGTCGCTTCGCAATGAGCAGTTCTTC,CASSQTRSLRNEQFF
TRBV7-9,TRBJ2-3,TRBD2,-,TGTGCCAGCAGCTTAGTGGCACTAGCGGGAGATACGCAGTATTTT,CASSLVALAGDTQYF
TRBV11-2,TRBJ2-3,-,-,TGTGCCAGCGCCCCCGGGATGAGGCTCACAGATACGCAGTATTTT,CASAPGMRLTDTQYF
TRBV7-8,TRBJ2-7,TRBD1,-,TGTGCCAGCAGCGTCCAACAGGGGAATAAGCAGTACTTC,CASSVQQGNKQYF
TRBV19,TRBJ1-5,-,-,TGTGCCAGTAGGGGCAGACAGGACAATCAGCCCCAGCATTTT,CASRGRQDNQPQHF
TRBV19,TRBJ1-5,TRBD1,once,TGTGCCAGTTATTCCGGACAGGGTCGGGACAATCAGCCCCAGCATTTT,CASYSGQGRDNQPQHF
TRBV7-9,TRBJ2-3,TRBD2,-,TGTGCCAGCAGCTTAGGAGCGGGAGTAACAGATACGCAGTATTTT,CASSLGAGVTDTQYF
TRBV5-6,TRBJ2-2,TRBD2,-,TGTGCCAGCAGCTCCTTCGGGACTAGCGGGAAAGTCACCGGGGAGCTGTTTTTT,CASSSFGTSGKVTGELFF
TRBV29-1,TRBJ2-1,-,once,TGCAGCGTGGATTGGGACTCCGACTACAATGAGCAGTTCTTC,CSVDWDSDYNEQFF